The present entry profiles one T cell receptor (beta chain) with its context. Its antigen is still unknown. The authors amplified TCR beta CDR3 regions from RNA transcripts. The first-round RT-PCR employed HTBI primers together with the Qiagen OneStep RT-PCR kit. A multiplex PCR was then performed as the second round. TCRdb ran MiXCR on the multiplex PCR reads and lists one entry per CDR3 protein. The sample holds hundreds of thousands of distinct CDR3 sequences, about 40% seen once. Disease in donors with ophthalmopathy had moderate-to-severe activity, CAS ≥3, NOSPECS ≥4 and under 3 months' duration. This entry belongs to a study of Graves' ophthalmopathy and Graves' hyperthyroidism. Regarding the study as a whole: Clonotypes were expanded in thyroid at above 0.001 frequency, and most also appeared in blood.

Trimming stripped 7 bases from V and 5 bases from J, with 17 bases between. There are 14 residues in the CDR3. Per the germline V gene, CDR1 is MGHDK and CDR2 is SYGVNS. Sequencing used peripheral blood. This receptor was obtained from an adult man with Graves' ophthalmopathy. The chain has TRBV25-1 and TRBJ2-5; the D is unclear. The CDR3 spells CASTDFALLETQYF. Written as DNA, the CDR3 is TGTGCCAGCACCGACTTCGCCCTATTGGAGACCCAGTACTTC.